These 26 T cell receptor beta chains came from one sample sequenced in a study of cytomegalovirus exposure and HLA in healthy donors. The PCR made use of 60 Vbeta and 13 Jbeta primers. The data were produced by immunoSEQ multiplex PCR, yet TCRdb's version contains in-frame clones alone and is incomplete. The data contain around 150,000 clones, 82% of them singletons. Sequencing used PBMCs. These receptors were obtained from a girl aged 10-17 years in good health and CMV-seropositive.

The chain has TRBV4-1 and TRBJ2-1, with 16 bases lining up with TRBD2. The germline CDR1 and CDR2 sequences are MGHRA and YSYEKL. CDR3 length equals 18 residues. V lost 3 bases to trimming and J lost 1 base; unmatched junction nucleotides: 3. CDR3 in DNA: TGCGCCAGCAGCCACGGGACTAGCGGGGGGGTATCCTACAATGAGCAGTTCTTC. Amino acid sequence: CASSHGTSGGVSYNEQFF.

In DNA, the CDR3 is TGCGCCAGCAGCTTTCTTACAGACTATGGCTACACCTTC. The encoded protein is CASSFLTDYGYTF. This chain joins TRBV5-1 and TRBJ1-2; no clear D. V was trimmed by 2 bases and J by 3 bases, leaving 8 bases between them. The germline V gene has CDR1 SGHRS and CDR2 YFSETQ. There are 13 residues in the CDR3.

CDR3 coding DNA: TGTGCCAGCAGTGAACCCACAGGGTATTCTGATGAAAAACTGTTTTTT. Translated: CASSEPTGYSDEKLFF. The rearrangement uses TRBV2 and TRBJ1-4; D might be TRBD1 (6 bases). CDR3 length equals 16 residues. Germline V gene sequence: CDR1 SNHLY, CDR2 FYNNEI. Trimming shortened V by 2 bases and J by 6 bases, and 16 bases separated the two germline ends.

CDR3 loop: CASFIWGGANYGYTF. CDR3 DNA: TGTGCCAGCTTTATTTGGGGAGGCGCTAACTATGGCTACACCTTC. This rearrangement joins TRBV2 to TRBJ1-2; D gene unclear. Germline V gene sequence: CDR1 SNHLY, CDR2 FYNNEI. The CDR3 is 15 residues long. The V end lost 8 bases, the J end lost 0 bases, and 16 bases lay between the germline ends. Supplemented by reference TRBV2 and TRBJ1-2, the full variable domain reads EPEVTQTPSHQVTQMGQEVILRCVPISNHLYFYWYRQILGQKVEFLVSFYNNEISEKSEIFDDQFSVERPDGSNFTLKIRSTKLEDSAMYFCASFIWGGANYGYTFGSGTRLTVV.

This rearrangement joins TRBV11-2 to TRBJ2-1, with 11 bases lining up with TRBD2. V gave up 5 bases and J gave up 4 bases; unmatched junction bases: 10. In germline, CDR1 is SGHAT, CDR2 FQNNGV. The CDR3 contains 17 residues. The CDR3 protein is CASSPDTGTSGYNEQFF. The DNA of the CDR3 is TGTGCCAGCAGCCCAGACACCGGGACTAGCGGATACAATGAGCAGTTCTTC.

The chain carries TRBV28 and TRBJ1-3, with a possible D match to TRBD1 (5 bases). The CDR3 totals 13 residues. Germline values: CDR1 MDHEN, CDR2 SYDVKM. V was trimmed by 6 bases and J by 3 bases, leaving 9 bases between them. The CDR3, as DNA: TGTGCCAGCAGAGCTGACAGTGGAAACACCATATATTTT. Residues: CASRADSGNTIYF.

The V gene is TRBV5-1, the J gene TRBJ2-7; tentative D call: TRBD2 (6 bases). V lost 8 bases and J 7 bases, leaving 19 bases between the germline ends. Germline values: CDR1 SGHRS, CDR2 YFSETQ. The CDR3 extends over 13 amino acids. The CDR3 is CASGEPNAGEQYF. The CDR3 region has the DNA TGCGCCAGTGGGGAGCCAAACGCGGGAGAGCAGTACTTC.

The V gene is TRBV6-5, the J gene TRBJ2-7; TRBD1 aligns across 12 bases. This CDR3 contains 15 residues. The V and J ends lost 5 bases and 3 bases, in that order; junction bases with no gene match: 5. The V gene's germline CDR1 is MNHEY and CDR2 SVGAGI. The CDR3 region has the DNA TGTGCCAGCAGTAAACGGGACAGGGGGCACTACGAGCAGTACTTC. It translates to CASSKRDRGHYEQYF.

The CDR3 here is CASSQLLNTEAFF. The CDR3 bases are TGTGCCAGCAGTCAACTTCTGAACACTGAAGCTTTCTTT. The genes are TRBV27 and TRBJ1-1, with unresolved D. Germline V CDR1 and CDR2: MNHEY, SMNVEV (reference sequence). The CDR3 consists of 13 residues. The ends were cut back, 5 bases at V and 0 bases at J, with 7 bases in the middle.

Note on this clone: A junction boundary mismatches the germline segment, possibly from a read error. Other DNA sequences in this specimen translate into the identical CDR3. This rearrangement joins TRBV27 to TRBJ2-7; 9 bases are a match to TRBD2. Germline CDR1 reads MNHEY; CDR2 reads SMNVEV (reference sequence). The length of the CDR3 is 11 residues. The CDR3 DNA sequence: TGTAATAGCGGGAGAGCTTACGAGCAGTATTTC. Protein: CNSGRAYEQYF.

The chain combines TRBV7-2 with TRBJ1-4; D gene unclear. The V end was cut by 5 bases, the J end by 4 bases, with 14 bases between. From germline, CDR1 is SGHTA and CDR2 FQGNSA. The CDR3 spans 15 residues. The DNA of the CDR3 is TGTGCCAGCAGCGTGCTTGTCGGGAATAATGAAAAACTGTTTTTT. As protein: CASSVLVGNNEKLFF. Supplemented by reference TRBV7-2 and TRBJ1-4, the full variable domain reads GAGVSQSPSNKVTEKGKDVELRCDPISGHTALYWYRQSLGQGLEFLIYFQGNSAPDKSGLPSDRFSAERTGGSVSTLTIQRTQQEDSAVYLCASSVLVGNNEKLFFGSGTQLSVL.

The chain joins TRBV7-9 to TRBJ2-1; 9 bases fit TRBD2. The CDR3 spans 19 residues. Germline values: CDR1 SEHNR, CDR2 FQNEAQ (reference sequence). Losses at the gene ends were 1 base for V and 4 bases for J; bases not matched to a gene: 14. Here the CDR3 DNA reads TGTGCCAGCAGCTTAGATCAGTTACTAGCGGGCACCACATACAATGAGCAGTTCTTC. Translating it yields CASSLDQLLAGTTYNEQFF.

The chain recombines TRBV2 with TRBJ1-5; no definite D call. From germline, CDR1 is SNHLY and CDR2 FYNNEI. V was cut by 5 bases and J by 4 bases, with 12 bases left in between. The CDR3 has 14 amino acids. For the CDR3, the DNA is TGTGCCAGCAGTAGGATGGCGGGGAATCAGCCCCAGCATTTT. It is translated as CASSRMAGNQPQHF.

The rearrangement links TRBV2 to TRBJ2-1; possible D gene TRBD1, 6 bases. The germline gives CDR1 SNHLY, CDR2 FYNNEI. V lost 11 bases and J 2 bases, leaving 16 bases between the germline ends. The CDR3 consists of 14 residues. The CDR3 spells CAGQRGNPYNEQFF. The DNA of the CDR3 is TGTGCCGGCCAGAGGGGGAATCCCTACAATGAGCAGTTCTTC.

The chain links TRBV19 to TRBJ1-1; no firm D call. Germline lookup yields CDR1 LNHDA and CDR2 SQIVND (reference sequence). There are 13 residues in the CDR3. The V gene lost 10 bases and the J gene lost 1 base, with 13 bases spanning the gap. CDR3 DNA sequence: TGTGCCATTCAACCCCCCGGGAACACTGAAGCTTTCTTT. Encoded protein: CAIQPPGNTEAFF.

The chain recombines TRBV18 with TRBJ1-4; the D is unclear. The CDR3 runs to 15 residues. Trimming shortened V by 0 bases and J by 4 bases, and 9 bases separated the two germline ends. Germline CDR1 is KGHSH and CDR2 is LQKENI. CDR3 in DNA: TGTGCCAGCTCACCACCGGGCCTCAATAATGAAAAACTGTTTTTT. Translating gives CASSPPGLNNEKLFF.

This clone has a single count. Sequence at one end of the junction differs from germline and may be a read error. This chain connects TRBV20-1 to TRBJ2-7; 12 nucleotides line up with TRBD2. Germline CDR1 is DFQATT and CDR2 is SNEGSKA (reference sequence). The CDR3 is 11 amino acids. CDR3 amino acids: CSADTSGGYHF. CDR3 DNA: TGCAGTGCTGACACTAGCGGGGGGTACCATTTC.

The chain is built from TRBV6-5 and TRBJ2-5, with a weak D call TRBD1 (6 bases). This CDR3 contains 13 residues. Trimming stripped 5 bases from V and 5 bases from J, with 12 bases between. CDR1 is MNHEY, CDR2 SVGAGI, per germline. The CDR3: CASSTTGTETQYF. The CDR3 DNA reads TGTGCCAGCAGTACCACAGGGACGGAGACCCAGTACTTC.

This chain links TRBV5-8 with TRBJ2-7; D is ambiguous. Trimming pared 4 bases from V and 0 bases from J, leaving 11 bases between. The CDR3 has 14 amino acids. Germline lookup yields CDR1 SGHTS and CDR2 YDEGEE. DNA for the CDR3: TGTGCCAGCAGCAAATATTCTAGCTCCTACGAGCAGTACTTC. Translated, it gives CASSKYSSSYEQYF.

This chain joins TRBV7-8 and TRBJ2-1, with TRBD1 identical over 8 bases. Trimming removed 3 bases from V and 2 bases from J; junction bases left unmatched: 3. Germline V gene lookup returns CDR1 SGHVS and CDR2 FQNEAQ. This CDR3 is 15 amino acids long. CDR3 in DNA: TGTGCCAGCAGCTTCGGGACAGGAGCCTACAATGAGCAGTTCTTC. This encodes CASSFGTGAYNEQFF.

The chain uses TRBV27 and TRBJ2-5, with a possible D match to TRBD2 (6 bases). From germline, CDR1 is MNHEY and CDR2 SMNVEV (reference sequence). CDR3 length: 15 residues. V dropped 6 bases and J dropped 5 bases, with 19 bases sitting between them. In DNA form, the CDR3 reads TGTGCCAGCAGACATTCGAGGGACTGGGAGGAGACCCAGTACTTC. It translates to CASRHSRDWEETQYF.

The CDR3 coding sequence is TGTGCCAGTAGTAGGCGGGACCATAGCAATCAGCCCCAGCATTTT. It translates to CASSRRDHSNQPQHF. This rearrangement joins TRBV19 to TRBJ1-5; possibly TRBD1 for D (5 bases). The CDR3 runs 15 residues. CDR1 and CDR2 (germline): LNHDA, SQIVND (reference sequence). V lost 4 bases, J lost 0 bases, and 10 bases lay in between. Combining the CDR3 with reference TRBV19 and TRBJ1-5 gives the whole variable domain DGGITQSPKYLFRKEGQNVTLSCEQNLNHDAMYWYRQDPGQGLRLIYYSQIVNDFQKGDIAEGYSVSREKKESFPLTVTSAQKNPTAFYLCASSRRDHSNQPQHFGDGTRLSIL.

This chain connects TRBV19 to TRBJ1-2; the match to TRBD1 covers 7 bases. Germline V CDR1 and CDR2: LNHDA, SQIVND (reference sequence). Trimming cost V 9 bases and J 0 bases; bases outside gene matches: 7. The CDR3 runs to 14 residues. In DNA, the CDR3 is TGTGCCAGCGATTCGGGACAGTCTAACTATGGCTACACCTTC. Its protein product is CASDSGQSNYGYTF.

The CDR3 DNA is TGTGCCAGCAGCCGAGGACACCGCCAGGGAAACACCATATATTTT. It translates to CASSRGHRQGNTIYF. V and J are TRBV6-5 and TRBJ1-3; D perhaps matches TRBD1 (5 bases). V was pared by 6 bases and J by 4 bases, with 16 bases between. Germline-derived CDR1 and CDR2 are MNHEY and SVGAGI. There are 15 residues in the CDR3.

The chain has TRBV28 and TRBJ2-7; D is possibly TRBD1 (6 bases). V was trimmed by 5 bases and J by 0 bases, leaving 17 bases between them. The CDR3 runs to 16 residues. The germline CDR1 and CDR2 sequences are MDHEN and SYDVKM. As DNA, the CDR3 is TGTGCCAGCAGTCCCTGGACAGATGGCTACTCCTACGAGCAGTACTTC. Translated, it gives CASSPWTDGYSYEQYF.

Details on this clone: Given the absence of the conserved phenylalanine or tryptophan at the CDR3 end, a read error is likely. No DNA is shown, since the ends of the CDR3 on it are uncertain; the CDR3 is the one TCRdb lists. The gene calls are TRBV30 and TRBJ1-5; the listed D gene, TRBD1, was not tested against the DNA. The germline V gene has CDR1 GTSNPN and CDR2 SVGIG (reference sequence). The CDR3 is made up of 11 amino acids, end residues included. The chain's CDR3 is CAWSVGDRGRI.